This T cell receptor beta chain was recorded in a study of blood T cell repertoires in COVID-19. The germline gives CDR1 SNHLY, CDR2 FYNNEI. The CDR3 extends over 13 amino acids. V lost 6 bases to trimming and J lost 9 bases, with 12 bases between them. This clone showed up just a few times. TCRdb's table, derived via immunoSEQ multiplex PCR, lists solely in-frame clones and lacks some. The profile shows about 340,000 clones, about 89% of them singletons. This TCR was recovered from a woman aged 50 to 65 with COVID-19, enrolled during active disease. Material for sequencing was peripheral blood. The chain uses TRBV2 and TRBJ1-6; the D is unclear. This CDR3 reads CASRSSRSSPLHF. The DNA for the CDR3 is TGTGCCAGCAGGTCCTCTAGAAGTTCACCCCTCCACTTT.